Listed below are T cell receptor beta chains from one sample, sequenced in a study of shared clonotypes between healthy human individuals. Measured with immunoSEQ multiplex PCR; TCRdb has only the in-frame clones, and not every one. The sample has just over 2,000,000 clones, 95% seen once. Sample: naive CD4+ T cells sorted from blood. These receptors all come from a man aged 18 to 30 in good health. Each CDR3 is given with its conserved first and last residue. Fields, in order: J gene, V gene, clone size, D gene, CDR3 DNA, CDR3 protein. D genes are given only for firm matches. Size tells how often a clone was seen (once, few, many) or the class of an expanded clone, and some rows leave it out.

j_gene: TRBJ1-5
v_gene: TRBV28
abundance: -
d_gene: -
CDR3nt: TGTGCCAGCAGCAGGTTGGCCAATCAGCCCCAGCATTTT
CDR3aa: CASSRLANQPQHF

j_gene: TRBJ1-2
v_gene: TRBV4-3
abundance: -
d_gene: TRBD1
CDR3nt: TGCGCCAGCAGCTCGGACAGGGGGCTTGGCTACACCTTC
CDR3aa: CASSSDRGLGYTF

j_gene: TRBJ2-2
v_gene: TRBV7-9
abundance: -
d_gene: -
CDR3nt: TGTGCCAGCAGCCTACAGGGTTTAGGGGAGCTGTTTTTT
CDR3aa: CASSLQGLGELFF

j_gene: TRBJ2-7
v_gene: TRBV10-1
abundance: few
d_gene: TRBD1
CDR3nt: TGCGCCAGCAGCCCTGGACAGGGGGGCTCCTACGAGCAGTACTTC
CDR3aa: CASSPGQGGSYEQYF

j_gene: TRBJ1-3
v_gene: TRBV11-3
abundance: -
d_gene: TRBD1
CDR3nt: TGTGCCAGCAGCTTAGGGGACAGGCTCTCCTCTGGAAACACCATATATTTT
CDR3aa: CASSLGDRLSSGNTIYF

j_gene: TRBJ2-7
v_gene: TRBV7-2
abundance: -
d_gene: -
CDR3nt: TGTGCCAGCAGCTTATCGGGACGTAGCGAGCAGTACTTC
CDR3aa: CASSLSGRSEQYF

j_gene: TRBJ1-2
v_gene: TRBV6-5
abundance: once
d_gene: TRBD1
CDR3nt: TGTGCCAGCACCAGAGAGTTGACAGGGATCTATGGCTACACCTTC
CDR3aa: CASTRELTGIYGYTF

j_gene: TRBJ1-4
v_gene: TRBV5-1
abundance: -
d_gene: -
CDR3nt: TGCGCCAGCAGCGCCGACACCGCAACTAATGAAAAACTGTTTTTT
CDR3aa: CASSADTATNEKLFF

j_gene: TRBJ2-7
v_gene: TRBV7-8
abundance: -
d_gene: TRBD1
CDR3nt: TGTGCCAGCAGCTTAGCAATCCGGGACAGGGGAATCTACGAGCAGTACTTC
CDR3aa: CASSLAIRDRGIYEQYF

j_gene: TRBJ1-2
v_gene: TRBV14
abundance: -
d_gene: TRBD1
CDR3nt: TGTGCCAGCAGCCAGAACAGGGGTGACGGCTACACCTTC
CDR3aa: CASSQNRGDGYTF

j_gene: TRBJ2-5
v_gene: TRBV18
abundance: few
d_gene: -
CDR3nt: TGTGCCAGCTCACCACGGGCAGAGACCCAGTACTTC
CDR3aa: CASSPRAETQYF

j_gene: TRBJ1-4
v_gene: TRBV11-2
abundance: once
d_gene: -
CDR3nt: TGTGCCAGCAGCGAACGGGGCCCAACTAATGAAAAACTGTTTTTT
CDR3aa: CASSERGPTNEKLFF

j_gene: TRBJ2-1
v_gene: TRBV18
abundance: -
d_gene: -
CDR3nt: TGTGCCAGCTCACTCGGCAATGAGCAGTTCTTC
CDR3aa: CASSLGNEQFF

j_gene: TRBJ1-2
v_gene: TRBV6-1
abundance: once
d_gene: -
CDR3nt: TGTGCCAGCAGTGAAGGAAGGGGTGCCTATGGCTACACCTTC
CDR3aa: CASSEGRGAYGYTF

j_gene: TRBJ1-4
v_gene: TRBV5-8
abundance: -
d_gene: TRBD1
CDR3nt: TGTGCCAGCAGTTTGAGACAGGGAAGGGAAAAACTGTTTTTT
CDR3aa: CASSLRQGREKLFF

j_gene: TRBJ1-3
v_gene: TRBV6-5
abundance: -
d_gene: -
CDR3nt: TGTGCCAGCAGTTCCCCCTCAGGGACTGGAAACACCATATATTTT
CDR3aa: CASSSPSGTGNTIYF

j_gene: TRBJ1-6
v_gene: TRBV19
abundance: -
d_gene: -
CDR3nt: TGTGCCAGTAGCGGTGGAGGGGGTGCCAATAATTCACCCCTCCACTTT
CDR3aa: CASSGGGGANNSPLHF

j_gene: TRBJ1-1
v_gene: TRBV20-1
abundance: -
d_gene: -
CDR3nt: TGCAGTGCTAGTCTAATCCGTGAAGCTTTCTTT
CDR3aa: CSASLIREAFF

j_gene: TRBJ1-5
v_gene: TRBV2
abundance: -
d_gene: TRBD1
CDR3nt: TGTGCCAGCAGTGGGGGACAGGGAGGGCAGCCCCAGCATTTT
CDR3aa: CASSGGQGGQPQHF

j_gene: TRBJ2-7
v_gene: TRBV10-3
abundance: -
d_gene: TRBD2
CDR3nt: TGTGCCTCGTTTAGCGGGGGCCTCTCCTACGAGCAGTACTTC
CDR3aa: CASFSGGLSYEQYF

j_gene: TRBJ2-3
v_gene: TRBV5-1
abundance: -
d_gene: -
CDR3nt: TGCGCCAGCAGCTTGGTGAGTGTCGGGACAGATACGCAGTATTTT
CDR3aa: CASSLVSVGTDTQYF

j_gene: TRBJ1-1
v_gene: TRBV7-2
abundance: -
d_gene: -
CDR3nt: TGTGCCAGCAGCTTAGAAGGGCTTACTGTTGAAGCTTTCTTT
CDR3aa: CASSLEGLTVEAFF

j_gene: TRBJ2-3
v_gene: TRBV11-3
abundance: -
d_gene: -
CDR3nt: TGTGCCAGCAGCTTAGATTACACAGATACGCAGTATTTT
CDR3aa: CASSLDYTDTQYF

j_gene: TRBJ1-1
v_gene: TRBV5-1
abundance: -
d_gene: TRBD1
CDR3nt: TGCGCCAGCAGCTTGGAGGGGGCAAATACTGAAGCTTTCTTT
CDR3aa: CASSLEGANTEAFF

j_gene: TRBJ2-7
v_gene: TRBV27
abundance: -
d_gene: -
CDR3nt: TGTGCCAGCAGTTCCGGGACACTCTCCTACGAGCAGTACTTC
CDR3aa: CASSSGTLSYEQYF

j_gene: TRBJ2-3
v_gene: TRBV6-1
abundance: -
d_gene: -
CDR3nt: TGTGCCAGCAGGGCCACAGATACGCAGTATTTT
CDR3aa: CASRATDTQYF